This T cell receptor (beta chain) was sequenced in a study of blood T cell repertoires in COVID-19. The protocol was immunoSEQ multiplex PCR, while the TCRdb copy is restricted to in-frame clones and leaves out a portion. The sample yields about 310,000 clones, 75% to 90% seen once. The CDR3 covers 16 residues. Germline CDR1 reads MGHRA; CDR2 reads YSYEKL. The V and J ends lost 0 bases and 0 bases respectively, with 11 bases between them. V is TRBV4-1 and J is TRBJ1-1; D is perhaps TRBD1 (6 bases). Sequenced: peripheral blood. This TCR derives from a woman aged 25-40 years with COVID-19, enrolled during active disease. This CDR3 is CASSQDPDSLNTEAFF. For the CDR3, the DNA is TGCGCCAGCAGCCAAGATCCGGACAGCTTGAACACTGAAGCTTTCTTT.